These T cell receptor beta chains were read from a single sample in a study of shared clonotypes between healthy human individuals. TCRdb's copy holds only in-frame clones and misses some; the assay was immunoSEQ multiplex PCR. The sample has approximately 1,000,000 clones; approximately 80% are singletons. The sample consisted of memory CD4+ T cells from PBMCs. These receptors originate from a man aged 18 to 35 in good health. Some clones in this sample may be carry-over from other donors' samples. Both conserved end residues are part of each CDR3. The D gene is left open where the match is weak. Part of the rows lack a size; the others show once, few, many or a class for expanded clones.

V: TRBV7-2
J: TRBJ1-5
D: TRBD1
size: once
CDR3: CASSLRTGPFSNQPQHF
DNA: TGTGCCAGCAGCTTACGGACAGGGCCTTTTAGCAATCAGCCCCAGCATTTT

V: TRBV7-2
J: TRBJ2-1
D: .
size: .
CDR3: CASSLVYNEQFF
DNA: TGTGCCAGCAGCTTAGTCTACAATGAGCAGTTCTTC

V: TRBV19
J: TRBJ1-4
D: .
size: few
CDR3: CASSNSPRGQEKLFF
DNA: TGTGCCAGTAGTAATAGCCCCCGGGGTCAGGAAAAACTGTTTTTT

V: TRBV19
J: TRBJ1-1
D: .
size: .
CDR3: CASSIVGGEEAFF
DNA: TGTGCCAGTAGTATAGTGGGGGGTGAAGAAGCTTTCTTT

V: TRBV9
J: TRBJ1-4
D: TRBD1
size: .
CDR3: CASSVAGGEGEKLFF
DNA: TGTGCCAGCAGCGTCGCAGGGGGCGAGGGTGAAAAACTGTTTTTT

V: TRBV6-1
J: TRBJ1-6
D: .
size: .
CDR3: CASSEAGQNSPLHF
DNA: TGTGCCAGCAGTGAAGCGGGCCAGAATTCACCCCTCCACTTT

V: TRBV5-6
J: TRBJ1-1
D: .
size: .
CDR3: CASSLTVNTEAFF
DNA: TGTGCCAGCAGCCTTACGGTGAACACTGAAGCTTTCTTT

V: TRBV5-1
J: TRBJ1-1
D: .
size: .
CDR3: CASMQGRRTEAFF
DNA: TGCGCCAGCATGCAGGGTAGACGCACTGAAGCTTTCTTT

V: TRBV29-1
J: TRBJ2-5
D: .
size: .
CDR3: CSVEETASRETQYF
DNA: TGCAGCGTTGAAGAGACGGCATCCCGAGAGACCCAGTACTTC

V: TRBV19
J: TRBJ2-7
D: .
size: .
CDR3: CASSIGRAGEQYF
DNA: TGTGCCAGTAGTATTGGACGGGCGGGAGAGCAGTACTTC